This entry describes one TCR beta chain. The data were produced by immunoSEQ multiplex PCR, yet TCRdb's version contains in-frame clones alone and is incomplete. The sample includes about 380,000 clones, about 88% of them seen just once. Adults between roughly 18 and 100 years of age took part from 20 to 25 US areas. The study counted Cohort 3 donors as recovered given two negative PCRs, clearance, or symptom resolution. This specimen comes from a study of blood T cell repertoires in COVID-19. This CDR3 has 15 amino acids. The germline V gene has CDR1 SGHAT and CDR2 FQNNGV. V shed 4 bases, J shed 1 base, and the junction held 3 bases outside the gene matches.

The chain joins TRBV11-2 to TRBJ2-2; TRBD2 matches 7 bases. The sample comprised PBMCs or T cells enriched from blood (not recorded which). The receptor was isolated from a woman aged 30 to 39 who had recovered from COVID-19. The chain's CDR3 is CASSWDYLNTGELFF. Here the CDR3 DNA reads TGTGCCAGCAGCTGGGACTACCTGAACACCGGGGAGCTGTTTTTT.